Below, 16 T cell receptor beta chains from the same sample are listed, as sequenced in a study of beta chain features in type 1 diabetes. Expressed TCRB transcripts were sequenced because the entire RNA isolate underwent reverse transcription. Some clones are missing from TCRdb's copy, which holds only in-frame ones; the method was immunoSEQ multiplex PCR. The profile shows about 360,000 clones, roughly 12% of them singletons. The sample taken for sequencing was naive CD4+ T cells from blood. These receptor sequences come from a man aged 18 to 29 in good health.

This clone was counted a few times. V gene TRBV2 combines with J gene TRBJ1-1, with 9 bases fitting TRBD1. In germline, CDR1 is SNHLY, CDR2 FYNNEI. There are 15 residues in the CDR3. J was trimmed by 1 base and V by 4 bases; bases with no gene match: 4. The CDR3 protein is CASSGDRAGNTEAFF. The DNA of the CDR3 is TGTGCCAGCAGTGGGGACAGGGCTGGGAACACTGAAGCTTTCTTT.

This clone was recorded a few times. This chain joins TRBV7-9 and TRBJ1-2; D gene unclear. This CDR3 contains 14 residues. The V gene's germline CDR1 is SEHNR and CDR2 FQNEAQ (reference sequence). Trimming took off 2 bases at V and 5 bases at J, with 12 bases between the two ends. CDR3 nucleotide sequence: TGTGCCAGCAGCTTACATCGGGTCCATTATGGCTACACCTTC. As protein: CASSLHRVHYGYTF.

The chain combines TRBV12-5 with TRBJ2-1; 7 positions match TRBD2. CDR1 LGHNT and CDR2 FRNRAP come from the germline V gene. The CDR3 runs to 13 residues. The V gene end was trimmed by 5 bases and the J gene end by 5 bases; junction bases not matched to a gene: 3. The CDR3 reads CASGTGLHNEQFF. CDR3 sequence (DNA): TGTGCTAGTGGTACGGGACTACACAATGAGCAGTTCTTC.

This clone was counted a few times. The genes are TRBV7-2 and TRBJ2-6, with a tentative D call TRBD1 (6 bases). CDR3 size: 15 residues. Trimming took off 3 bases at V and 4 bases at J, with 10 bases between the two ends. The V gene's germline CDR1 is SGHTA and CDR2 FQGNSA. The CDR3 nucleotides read TGTGCCAGCAGCTTCTACAGGGTCGGGGCCAACGTCCTGACTTTC. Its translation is CASSFYRVGANVLTF.

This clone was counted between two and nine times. The DNA for the CDR3 is TGTGCCAGCAGCTTGCGGCAGACTAGCACAGATACGCAGTATTTT. It translates to CASSLRQTSTDTQYF. The chain recombines TRBV7-2 with TRBJ2-3; D unclear. Trimming cost V 3 bases and J 0 bases, with 10 bases left between them. This CDR3 region has 15 residues. CDR1 is SGHTA and CDR2 is FQGNSA in the germline V gene.

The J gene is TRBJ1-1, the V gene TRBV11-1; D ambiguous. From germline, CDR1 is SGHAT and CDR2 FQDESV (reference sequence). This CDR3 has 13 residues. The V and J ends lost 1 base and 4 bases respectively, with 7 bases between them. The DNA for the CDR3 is TGTGCCAGCAGCTTAGTCCTATCCACTGAAGCTTTCTTT. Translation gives CASSLVLSTEAFF.

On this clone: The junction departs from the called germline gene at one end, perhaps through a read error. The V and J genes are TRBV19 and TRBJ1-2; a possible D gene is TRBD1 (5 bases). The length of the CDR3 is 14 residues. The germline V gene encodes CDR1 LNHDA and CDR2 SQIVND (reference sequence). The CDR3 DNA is TGTACCAGTAGTGTAACAGGCCAGAACTATGGCTACACCTTC. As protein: CTSSVTGQNYGYTF.

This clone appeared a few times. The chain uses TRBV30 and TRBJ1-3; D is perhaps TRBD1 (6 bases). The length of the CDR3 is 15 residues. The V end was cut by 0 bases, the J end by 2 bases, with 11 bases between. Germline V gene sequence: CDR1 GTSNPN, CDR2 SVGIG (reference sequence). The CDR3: CAWSVVRGTGNTIYF. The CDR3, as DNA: TGTGCCTGGAGTGTAGTCAGGGGAACTGGAAACACCATATATTTT.

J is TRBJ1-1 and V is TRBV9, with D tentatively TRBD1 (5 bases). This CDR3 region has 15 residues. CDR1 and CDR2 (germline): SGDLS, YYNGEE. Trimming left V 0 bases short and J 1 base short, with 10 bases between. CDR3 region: CASSVVNRGNTEAFF. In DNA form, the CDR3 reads TGTGCCAGCAGCGTAGTGAATAGGGGGAACACTGAAGCTTTCTTT.

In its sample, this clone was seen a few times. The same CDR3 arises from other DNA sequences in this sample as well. The CDR3 bases are TGCGCCAGCAGCCAGGGGACAGGATCGTACAATGAGCAGTTCTTC. Residues: CASSQGTGSYNEQFF. The chain links TRBV4-1 to TRBJ2-1, with 8 bases lining up with TRBD1. The CDR3 totals 15 residues. The trim removed 3 bases at V and 4 bases at J, leaving 5 bases unmatched. In germline, CDR1 is MGHRA, CDR2 YSYEKL.

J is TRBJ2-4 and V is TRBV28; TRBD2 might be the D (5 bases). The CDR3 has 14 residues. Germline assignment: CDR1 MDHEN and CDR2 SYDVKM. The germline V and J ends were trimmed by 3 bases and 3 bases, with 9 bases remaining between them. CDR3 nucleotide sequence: TGTGCCAGCAGTTTCTCCGAGGGCAAAAACATTCAGTACTTC. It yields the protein CASSFSEGKNIQYF.

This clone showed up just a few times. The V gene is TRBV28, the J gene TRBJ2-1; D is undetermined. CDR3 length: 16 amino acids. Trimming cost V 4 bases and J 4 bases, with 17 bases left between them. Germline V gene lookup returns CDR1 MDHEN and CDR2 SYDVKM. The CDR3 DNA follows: TGTGCCAGCAGTTCGGGTAGTCTGGAGAGTTACAATGAGCAGTTCTTC. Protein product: CASSSGSLESYNEQFF.

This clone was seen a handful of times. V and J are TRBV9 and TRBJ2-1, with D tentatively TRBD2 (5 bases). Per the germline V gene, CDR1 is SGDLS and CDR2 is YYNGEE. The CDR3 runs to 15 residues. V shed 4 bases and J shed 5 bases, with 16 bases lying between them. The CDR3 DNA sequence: TGTGCCAGCAGCCCCCCCCCGGGGAATGACAATGAGCAGTTCTTC. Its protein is CASSPPPGNDNEQFF.

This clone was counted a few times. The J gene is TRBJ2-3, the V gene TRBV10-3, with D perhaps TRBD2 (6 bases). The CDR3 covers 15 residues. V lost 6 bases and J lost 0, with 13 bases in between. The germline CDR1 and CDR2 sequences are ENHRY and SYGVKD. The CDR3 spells CAISPGGASTDTQYF. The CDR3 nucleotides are TGTGCCATCAGCCCCGGGGGAGCTAGCACAGATACGCAGTATTTT.

CDR3 coding DNA: TGTGCCAGTAAGGGGACTGAAGCTTTCTTT. Translated: CASKGTEAFF. The V call is TRBV19, the J call TRBJ1-1; maybe TRBD1 (5 bases). The CDR3 has 10 amino acids. Trimming stripped 7 bases from V and 5 bases from J, with 5 bases between. CDR1 LNHDA and CDR2 SQIVND come from the germline V gene (reference sequence). Full variable domain (missing parts from reference TRBV19 and TRBJ1-1): DGGITQSPKYLFRKEGQNVTLSCEQNLNHDAMYWYRQDPGQGLRLIYYSQIVNDFQKGDIAEGYSVSREKKESFPLTVTSAQKNPTAFYLCASKGTEAFFGQGTRLTVV.

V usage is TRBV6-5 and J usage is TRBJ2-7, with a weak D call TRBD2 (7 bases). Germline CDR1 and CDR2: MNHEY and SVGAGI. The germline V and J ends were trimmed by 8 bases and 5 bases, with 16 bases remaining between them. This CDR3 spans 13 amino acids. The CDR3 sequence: CASGGGSRNEQYF. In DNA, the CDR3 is TGTGCCAGCGGGGGCGGGAGTAGGAACGAGCAGTACTTC.